This passage covers 23 T cell receptor beta chains from one sample sequenced in a study of blood T cell repertoires in COVID-19. Libraries were prepared by immunoSEQ multiplex PCR; TCRdb keeps only in-frame clonotypes and omits some of them. Among about 210,000 clones, roughly 79% were seen once, and the ten largest hold around 8.9%. The source material was PBMCs or T cells enriched from blood (not recorded which). The receptor set was obtained from a woman between 50 and 59 years old with acute COVID-19.

The chain is built from TRBV2 and TRBJ1-1; TRBD1 matches 8 bases. CDR1 SNHLY and CDR2 FYNNEI come from the germline V gene. Trimming at V came to 8 bases and at J to 1 base, leaving 3 bases not matched to a gene. The CDR3 spans 13 residues. The CDR3 DNA reads TGTGCCAGCCAAGGACAGGGGAACACTGAAGCTTTCTTT. Protein sequence: CASQGQGNTEAFF.

The gene calls are TRBV24-1 and TRBJ1-2, with TRBD1 matching over 7 bases. CDR1 is KGHDR and CDR2 is SFDVKD in the germline V gene. Unmatched junction bases numbered 8, after V lost 6 bases and J lost 5 bases. The CDR3 has 14 amino acids. Here the CDR3 DNA reads TGTGCCACCAGTCCAAGACAGGGTTCTTATGGCTACACCTTC. Protein: CATSPRQGSYGYTF.

This clone was seen just once. The genes are TRBV5-1 and TRBJ2-5; D is unresolved. The CDR3 runs 13 residues. Germline V CDR1 and CDR2: SGHRS, YFSETQ. The V gene lost 0 bases and the J gene lost 2 bases, with 5 bases spanning the gap. CDR3 DNA: TGCGCCAGCAGCTTGGCCAGGCAAGAGACCCAGTACTTC. Protein product: CASSLARQETQYF.

The chain employs TRBV7-2 and TRBJ2-3; D is possibly TRBD1 (5 bases). V was cut by 0 bases and J by 3 bases, with 10 bases left in between. Germline CDR1 is SGHTA and CDR2 is FQGNSA. This CDR3 is built from 15 residues. The CDR3 reads CASSLAGAGTDTQYF. DNA of the CDR3: TGTGCCAGCAGCTTAGCTGGGGCAGGTACAGATACGCAGTATTTT.

V and J are TRBV9 and TRBJ2-7; D not certain. The CDR3 has 13 residues. V lost 0 bases, J lost 4 bases, and 8 bases lay in between. Looked up from germline, CDR1 is SGDLS and CDR2 is YYNGEE. CDR3 nucleotides: TGTGCCAGCAGCGTAGGGGCAGAATACGAGCAGTACTTC. As protein: CASSVGAEYEQYF.

This clone was observed once. The J gene is TRBJ1-1, the V gene TRBV5-6, with 8 positions matching TRBD1. The V segment lost 4 bases and the J segment 5 bases; nucleotides outside the gene matches: 10. The CDR3 covers 15 residues. Germline V gene data show CDR1 as SGHDT and CDR2 as YYEEEE. CDR3 coding DNA: TGTGCCAGCAGCGCACACAGGGGGGTTTGGACTGAAGCTTTCTTT. Amino acid sequence: CASSAHRGVWTEAFF.

The chain has TRBV11-2 and TRBJ1-2; tentative D call: TRBD1 (6 bases). Germline CDR1 and CDR2: SGHAT and FQNNGV. This CDR3 comprises 14 residues. V lost 7 bases and J 5 bases, leaving 17 bases between the germline ends. CDR3 in amino acids: CASNRGGGLYGYTF. CDR3 DNA: TGTGCCAGCAACCGGGGGGGCGGACTATATGGCTACACCTTC.

The chain joins TRBV19 to TRBJ2-7, with 8 bases that match TRBD1. Germline trimming cut 3 bases from V and 2 bases from J; bases unmatched to any gene: 9. The CDR3 is 16 amino acids. The germline gives CDR1 LNHDA, CDR2 SQIVND (reference sequence). CDR3 region: CASSISAGTGPYEQYF. The DNA for the CDR3 is TGTGCCAGTAGTATTAGTGCTGGGACAGGTCCCTACGAGCAGTACTTC.

The genes are TRBV7-9 and TRBJ1-3; no clear D gene. The CDR3 length is 16 residues. The V gene's germline CDR1 is SEHNR and CDR2 FQNEAQ (reference sequence). Trimming removed 5 bases from V and 0 bases from J, with 14 bases in between. CDR3 sequence reads: CASSLQDSVSGNTIYF. CDR3 DNA sequence: TGTGCCAGCAGCCTTCAGGACTCGGTCTCTGGAAACACCATATATTTT.

V gene TRBV19 combines with J gene TRBJ2-7, with TRBD1 matching 9 bases. Trimming removed 6 bases from V and 4 bases from J; junction bases left unmatched: 10. Germline values: CDR1 LNHDA, CDR2 SQIVND (reference sequence). The CDR3 runs to 15 residues. CDR3: CASSLPGQGVYEQYF. The CDR3 coding sequence is TGTGCCAGTAGCCTACCGGGACAGGGTGTTTACGAGCAGTACTTC.

This clone was seen more than once but under ten times. The chain carries TRBV5-1 and TRBJ1-2; TRBD1 might be the D (6 bases). The CDR3 sequence is 14 residues long. Germline V gives CDR1 SGHRS, CDR2 YFSETQ. V was cut by 4 bases and J by 4 bases, with 14 bases left in between. In DNA form, the CDR3 reads TGCGCCAGCAGCCTGGGGGACACAAGCTATGGCTACACCTTC. Its translation: CASSLGDTSYGYTF.

The count of this clone is one. The genes are TRBV25-1 and TRBJ2-7; no firm D call. The CDR3 has 13 residues. V lost 6 bases and J 6 bases, leaving 15 bases between the germline ends. The germline gives CDR1 MGHDK, CDR2 SYGVNS. CDR3 DNA sequence: TGTGCCAGCAGCTATCAGGCCGGCTCCGAGCAGTACTTC. It yields the protein CASSYQAGSEQYF.

V gene TRBV7-9 combines with J gene TRBJ1-1; 8 bases fit TRBD1. Losses at the gene ends were 5 bases for V and 10 bases for J; bases not matched to a gene: 9. CDR3 size: 13 residues. Per germline, CDR1 SEHNR and CDR2 FQNEAQ (reference sequence). The DNA for the CDR3 is TGTGCCAGCAGCAAGGGACAGGTGCCCGTAGCTTTCTTT. This codes for CASSKGQVPVAFF.

The CDR3 DNA reads as TGTGCCAGCTCACCACCGAGTCCAGAGAATGCGGGAAAACTGTTTTTT. It yields the protein CASSPPSPENAGKLFF. The chain is built from TRBV18 and TRBJ1-4; no clear D gene. The CDR3 is 16 amino acids. The germline CDR1 and CDR2 sequences are KGHSH and LQKENI. V was shortened by 0 bases and J by 10 bases, with 18 bases between the two germline ends.

This sequence joins TRBV11-2 and TRBJ1-2; TRBD1 matches at 7 bases. The V segment lost 5 bases and the J segment 7 bases; nucleotides outside the gene matches: 7. This CDR3 comprises 13 residues. Germline values: CDR1 SGHAT, CDR2 FQNNGV. In DNA, the CDR3 is TGTGCCAGCAGCCAACAGGGGACGTTTGGCTACACCTTC. Protein product: CASSQQGTFGYTF.

The CDR3 DNA follows: TGTGCCAGCAACCTTATGACAGGGAGTATTTCACCCCTCCACTTT. Protein sequence: CASNLMTGSISPLHF. The V call is TRBV3-1 (or the pseudogene TRBV3-2), the J call TRBJ1-6; 7 positions agree with TRBD1. The CDR3 has 15 residues. V lost 7 bases and J lost 9; bases outside the gene matches: 12. CDR1 is LGHDT and CDR2 is YNNKEL in the germline V gene (reference sequence).

V usage is TRBV7-2 and J usage is TRBJ2-1, with 9 bases identical to TRBD2. The CDR3 contains 14 residues. Unmatched junction bases numbered 8, after V lost 6 bases and J lost 8 bases. Germline V CDR1 and CDR2: SGHTA, FQGNSA. CDR3 in DNA: TGTGCCAGCAGTAGAGGACTAGCGACCGATGAGCAGTTCTTC. This encodes CASSRGLATDEQFF.

The chain couples TRBV19 to TRBJ1-4; 8 bases agree with TRBD1. CDR3 length: 14 amino acids. Germline-derived CDR1 and CDR2 are LNHDA and SQIVND (reference sequence). The V segment lost 6 bases and the J segment 5 bases; nucleotides outside the gene matches: 5. The CDR3 nucleotides read TGTGCCAGTAGGACAGGGGACAGGAATGAAAAACTGTTTTTT. Encoded protein: CASRTGDRNEKLFF.

The chain links TRBV6-4 to TRBJ1-1; no reliable D call. V shed 3 bases and J shed 1 base, with 9 bases lying between them. This CDR3 has 14 residues. From germline, CDR1 is MRHNA and CDR2 SNTAGT. The CDR3 sequence is CASSERAGNTEAFF. The CDR3 bases are TGTGCCAGCAGTGAGCGGGCAGGGAACACTGAAGCTTTCTTT.

This clone was observed a handful of times. This chain links TRBV19 with TRBJ1-1; TRBD1 matches 10 bases. The CDR3 consists of 13 residues. Germline V lookup: CDR1 LNHDA, CDR2 SQIVND (reference sequence). Unmatched junction bases numbered 6, after V lost 5 bases and J lost 9 bases. CDR3 residues: CASSADRGLKAFF. The CDR3 nucleotides read TGTGCCAGTAGTGCTGACAGGGGGCTGAAAGCTTTCTTT.

The chain joins TRBV4-2 to TRBJ2-1, with D maybe TRBD2 (7 bases). The CDR3 is 16 residues long. CDR1 and CDR2 from the germline V gene are LGHNA and YNFKEQ. V dropped 4 bases and J dropped 3 bases, with 16 bases sitting between them. The CDR3, as DNA: TGTGCCAGCAGCCCCAGACTAGGGGGGGACTACAATGAGCAGTTCTTC. Encoded protein: CASSPRLGGDYNEQFF.

The chain is built from TRBV6-1 and TRBJ2-2, with D hard to call. This CDR3 comprises 14 residues. The ends were cut back, 1 base at V and 3 bases at J, with 6 bases in the middle. Per germline, CDR1 MNHNS and CDR2 SASEGT. The CDR3 is CASSEGPYTGELFF. The CDR3 DNA reads TGTGCCAGCAGTGAAGGGCCGTACACCGGGGAGCTGTTTTTT.

A few counts support this clone. V and J are TRBV28 and TRBJ1-5; TRBD1 might be the D (5 bases). Germline CDR1 is MDHEN and CDR2 is SYDVKM. Trimming shortened V by 6 bases and J by 7 bases, and 16 bases separated the two germline ends. This CDR3 has 14 residues. The CDR3 nucleotides read TGTGCCAGCAGCCTCCTAGGGCAGGGCCAGCCCCAGCATTTT. Protein product: CASSLLGQGQPQHF.